This is a list of T cell receptor beta chains from one sample in a study of CD8 T cells in Susac syndrome. TCRdb used MiXCR to reprocess the immunoSEQ multiplex PCR reads, holding one entry per CDR3 protein. The sample consists of approximately 180,000 distinct CDR3 sequences, 90% to 97% of them appearing once. The sample taken for sequencing was CD4+ T cells from PBMCs. Receptor source: a human donor with multiple sclerosis. CDR3s include the opening cysteine and the closing phenylalanine or tryptophan. Fields, in order: CDR3 protein, CDR3 DNA, clone size, D gene, J gene, CDR3 length, V gene. The D gene is left open where the match is weak. Some rows have no size entry. The others give once, few or many, or a class for an expanded clone.

cdr3_aa: CASSPWPSEDPDTQYF; cdr3_nt: TGTGCCAGCAGCCCCTGGCCTAGCGAGGACCCAGATACGCAGTATTTT; clone_size: NA; d_call: NA; j_call: TRBJ2-3; cdr3_length: 16; v_call: TRBV3-1
cdr3_aa: CSASGLAGSTDTQYF; cdr3_nt: TGCAGTGCCTCGGGCCTAGCGGGTAGCACAGATACGCAGTATTTT; clone_size: NA; d_call: TRBD2; j_call: TRBJ2-3; cdr3_length: 15; v_call: TRBV20-1
cdr3_aa: CASSESRTVYEQYF; cdr3_nt: TGTGCCAGCAGTGAGTCGCGGACGGTCTACGAGCAGTACTTC; clone_size: NA; d_call: NA; j_call: TRBJ2-7; cdr3_length: 14; v_call: TRBV2
cdr3_aa: CSVEENYNEQFF; cdr3_nt: TGCAGCGTTGAAGAGAACTACAATGAGCAGTTCTTC; clone_size: NA; d_call: NA; j_call: TRBJ2-1; cdr3_length: 12; v_call: TRBV29-1
cdr3_aa: CAWNNDRDAEAFF; cdr3_nt: TGTGCCTGGAACAACGACAGGGACGCTGAAGCTTTCTTT; clone_size: NA; d_call: TRBD1; j_call: TRBJ1-1; cdr3_length: 13; v_call: TRBV30
cdr3_aa: CATSEGDSSYEQYF; cdr3_nt: TGTGCCACCAGTGAAGGGGACAGCTCCTACGAGCAGTACTTC; clone_size: NA; d_call: TRBD1; j_call: TRBJ2-7; cdr3_length: 14; v_call: TRBV24-1
cdr3_aa: CASTGVGQGGIQYF; cdr3_nt: TGTGCCAGTACTGGCGTTGGACAGGGAGGGATTCAGTACTTC; clone_size: NA; d_call: NA; j_call: TRBJ2-7; cdr3_length: 14; v_call: TRBV19
cdr3_aa: CASSSGPAEVFF; cdr3_nt: TGCGCCAGCAGCTCTGGGCCCGCTGAAGTTTTCTTT; clone_size: NA; d_call: NA; j_call: TRBJ1-1; cdr3_length: 12; v_call: TRBV5-1
cdr3_aa: CASGSSPDGGGTSGANVLTF; cdr3_nt: TGTGCTAGTGGTTCCTCCCCTGATGGGGGCGGGACCTCTGGGGCCAACGTCCTGACTTTC; clone_size: NA; d_call: NA; j_call: TRBJ2-6; cdr3_length: 20; v_call: TRBV12-5
cdr3_aa: CASSGGLGNIQYF; cdr3_nt: TGTGCCAGCAGCGGGGGGCTCGGGAACATTCAGTACTTC; clone_size: NA; d_call: NA; j_call: TRBJ2-4; cdr3_length: 13; v_call: TRBV7-9
cdr3_aa: CATSDVGGAYNEQFF; cdr3_nt: TGTGCCACCAGTGACGTAGGGGGCGCCTACAATGAGCAGTTCTTC; clone_size: NA; d_call: TRBD1; j_call: TRBJ2-1; cdr3_length: 15; v_call: TRBV24-1
cdr3_aa: CASWGDTQYF; cdr3_nt: TGTGCCAGCTGGGGAGATACGCAGTATTTT; clone_size: NA; d_call: NA; j_call: TRBJ2-3; cdr3_length: 10; v_call: TRBV6-6
cdr3_aa: CSASSSGEVYEQYF; cdr3_nt: TGCAGTGCTAGTAGTAGCGGGGAAGTCTACGAGCAGTACTTC; clone_size: NA; d_call: TRBD2; j_call: TRBJ2-7; cdr3_length: 14; v_call: TRBV20-1
cdr3_aa: CSASGLQEAGYEQYF; cdr3_nt: TGCAGTGCTAGTGGACTCCAGGAGGCGGGATACGAGCAGTACTTC; clone_size: NA; d_call: NA; j_call: TRBJ2-7; cdr3_length: 15; v_call: TRBV20-1
cdr3_aa: CASRSLRGVYNEQFF; cdr3_nt: TGTGCCAGCAGGTCTTTGCGGGGGGTCTACAATGAGCAGTTCTTC; clone_size: NA; d_call: TRBD2; j_call: TRBJ2-1; cdr3_length: 15; v_call: TRBV6-2/TRBV6-3
cdr3_aa: CASSPPEHEQYF; cdr3_nt: TGTGCCAGCAGCCCCCCGGAACACGAGCAGTACTTC; clone_size: NA; d_call: NA; j_call: TRBJ2-7; cdr3_length: 12; v_call: TRBV7-8
cdr3_aa: CASSHDQSNQPQHF; cdr3_nt: TGTGCCAGCAGCCATGACCAAAGCAATCAGCCCCAGCATTTT; clone_size: NA; d_call: NA; j_call: TRBJ1-5; cdr3_length: 14; v_call: TRBV3-1
cdr3_aa: CASTDNEKLFF; cdr3_nt: TGTGCCAGCACCGACAATGAAAAACTGTTTTTT; clone_size: NA; d_call: NA; j_call: TRBJ1-4; cdr3_length: 11; v_call: TRBV6-2/TRBV6-3
cdr3_aa: CASSSGQAVDEAFF; cdr3_nt: TGCGCCAGCAGCTCGGGACAGGCGGTTGATGAAGCTTTCTTT; clone_size: NA; d_call: TRBD1; j_call: TRBJ1-1; cdr3_length: 14; v_call: TRBV5-1
cdr3_aa: CASSSQAANYGYTF; cdr3_nt: TGTGCCAGCAGTTCACAGGCAGCTAACTATGGCTACACCTTC; clone_size: NA; d_call: NA; j_call: TRBJ1-2; cdr3_length: 14; v_call: TRBV12-3/TRBV12-4
cdr3_aa: CASSQAGGRVNQPQHF; cdr3_nt: TGTGCCAGCAGCCAAGCCGGTGGGAGGGTTAATCAGCCCCAGCATTTT; clone_size: NA; d_call: NA; j_call: TRBJ1-5; cdr3_length: 16; v_call: TRBV3-1
cdr3_aa: CASSPHGTGFNSPLHF; cdr3_nt: TGTGCCAGCAGCCCCCACGGGACAGGGTTCAATTCACCCCTCCACTTT; clone_size: NA; d_call: TRBD1; j_call: TRBJ1-6; cdr3_length: 16; v_call: TRBV12-3/TRBV12-4
cdr3_aa: CASREGSTGYTF; cdr3_nt: TGTGCCAGCCGGGAAGGCAGTACCGGCTACACCTTC; clone_size: NA; d_call: NA; j_call: TRBJ1-2; cdr3_length: 12; v_call: TRBV6-4
cdr3_aa: CASSLGQMEETQYF; cdr3_nt: TGTGCCAGCAGCTTGGGACAGATGGAAGAGACCCAGTACTTC; clone_size: NA; d_call: TRBD1; j_call: TRBJ2-5; cdr3_length: 14; v_call: TRBV11-2
cdr3_aa: CASSAGGTEAFF; cdr3_nt: TGTGCCAGCAGCGCCGGGGGCACTGAAGCTTTCTTT; clone_size: NA; d_call: NA; j_call: TRBJ1-1; cdr3_length: 12; v_call: TRBV25-1
cdr3_aa: CASSKRDPRNEQYF; cdr3_nt: TGTGCCAGCAGCAAAAGGGATCCGAGAAACGAGCAGTACTTC; clone_size: NA; d_call: NA; j_call: TRBJ2-7; cdr3_length: 14; v_call: TRBV6-2/TRBV6-3
cdr3_aa: CASSYSGPGANVLTF; cdr3_nt: TGTGCCAGCAGTTACTCGGGGCCTGGGGCCAACGTCCTGACTTTC; clone_size: few; d_call: NA; j_call: TRBJ2-6; cdr3_length: 15; v_call: TRBV6-6
cdr3_aa: CASSPGANEQFF; cdr3_nt: TGTGCCAGCTCGCCCGGGGCCAATGAGCAGTTCTTC; clone_size: NA; d_call: NA; j_call: TRBJ2-1; cdr3_length: 12; v_call: TRBV18
cdr3_aa: CASSPSLGRGSTPSYEQYF; cdr3_nt: TGTGCCAGCAGTCCATCACTGGGCAGAGGTTCGACTCCCTCCTACGAGCAGTACTTC; clone_size: once; d_call: NA; j_call: TRBJ2-7; cdr3_length: 19; v_call: TRBV27
cdr3_aa: CASSLLAGGPRETQYF; cdr3_nt: TGTGCCAGCAGTTTACTAGCGGGGGGGCCACGAGAGACCCAGTACTTC; clone_size: NA; d_call: TRBD2; j_call: TRBJ2-5; cdr3_length: 16; v_call: TRBV6-5
cdr3_aa: CASSDRTGNTEAFF; cdr3_nt: TGTGCCAGCAGTGATCGGACAGGGAACACTGAAGCTTTCTTT; clone_size: NA; d_call: TRBD1; j_call: TRBJ1-1; cdr3_length: 14; v_call: TRBV25-1
cdr3_aa: CASSVGVRENAPLHF; cdr3_nt: TGTGCCAGCAGCGTAGGAGTCAGGGAGAATGCACCCCTCCACTTT; clone_size: NA; d_call: NA; j_call: TRBJ1-6; cdr3_length: 15; v_call: TRBV9
cdr3_aa: CASGGGQGAYEQYF; cdr3_nt: TGTGCCAGCGGGGGGGGGCAGGGGGCCTACGAGCAGTACTTC; clone_size: NA; d_call: NA; j_call: TRBJ2-7; cdr3_length: 14; v_call: TRBV6-5
cdr3_aa: CSATTTGDLYNEQFF; cdr3_nt: TGCAGCGCTACGACGACAGGGGACCTTTACAATGAGCAGTTCTTC; clone_size: NA; d_call: TRBD1; j_call: TRBJ2-1; cdr3_length: 15; v_call: TRBV29-1
cdr3_aa: CAIGETYNEQFF; cdr3_nt: TGTGCCATCGGGGAGACTTACAATGAGCAGTTCTTC; clone_size: NA; d_call: NA; j_call: TRBJ2-1; cdr3_length: 12; v_call: TRBV10-3
cdr3_aa: CASSPGRYQETQYF; cdr3_nt: TGTGCCAGCAGCCCGGGCCGGTACCAAGAGACCCAGTACTTC; clone_size: NA; d_call: NA; j_call: TRBJ2-5; cdr3_length: 14; v_call: TRBV2
cdr3_aa: CSAPGRADGYTF; cdr3_nt: TGCAGTGCCCCTGGGAGAGCGGATGGCTACACCTTC; clone_size: NA; d_call: NA; j_call: TRBJ1-2; cdr3_length: 12; v_call: TRBV20-1
cdr3_aa: CSARSPLAQETQYF; cdr3_nt: TGCAGTGCTAGATCCCCTCTGGCCCAAGAGACCCAGTACTTC; clone_size: NA; d_call: NA; j_call: TRBJ2-5; cdr3_length: 14; v_call: TRBV20-1
cdr3_aa: CSVERDRGSYNEQFF; cdr3_nt: TGCAGCGTTGAAAGGGACAGGGGATCCTACAATGAGCAGTTCTTC; clone_size: NA; d_call: TRBD1; j_call: TRBJ2-1; cdr3_length: 15; v_call: TRBV29-1
cdr3_aa: CASSPGTGGPETQYF; cdr3_nt: TGTGCCAGCTCCCCTGGGACAGGGGGCCCAGAGACCCAGTACTTC; clone_size: NA; d_call: TRBD1; j_call: TRBJ2-5; cdr3_length: 15; v_call: TRBV18
cdr3_aa: CASSLGKDTQYF; cdr3_nt: TGCGCCAGCAGCTTGGGGAAAGATACGCAGTATTTT; clone_size: NA; d_call: NA; j_call: TRBJ2-3; cdr3_length: 12; v_call: TRBV5-1
cdr3_aa: CASSLAWGRLNTEAFF; cdr3_nt: TGTGCCAGCAGCTTAGCGTGGGGACGGTTGAACACTGAAGCTTTCTTT; clone_size: NA; d_call: NA; j_call: TRBJ1-1; cdr3_length: 16; v_call: TRBV7-9
cdr3_aa: CASSSPGRSYEQYF; cdr3_nt: TGTGCCAGCAGTTCCCCCGGCCGCTCCTACGAGCAGTACTTC; clone_size: NA; d_call: NA; j_call: TRBJ2-7; cdr3_length: 14; v_call: TRBV28
cdr3_aa: CSGRRANTEAFF; cdr3_nt: TGCAGCGGGAGAAGAGCGAACACTGAAGCTTTCTTT; clone_size: NA; d_call: NA; j_call: TRBJ1-1; cdr3_length: 12; v_call: TRBV29-1
cdr3_aa: CASSEFREQFF; cdr3_nt: TGTGCCAGCAGTGAGTTTAGGGAGCAGTTCTTC; clone_size: NA; d_call: NA; j_call: TRBJ2-1; cdr3_length: 11; v_call: TRBV12-3/TRBV12-4
cdr3_aa: CRADREVDGYTF; cdr3_nt: TGCAGGGCGGACAGGGAGGTCGATGGCTACACCTTC; clone_size: NA; d_call: TRBD1; j_call: TRBJ1-2; cdr3_length: 12; v_call: TRBV20-1
cdr3_aa: CATSDSQGLLNTGELFF; cdr3_nt: TGTGCCACCAGTGACTCACAGGGGCTGCTGAACACCGGGGAGCTGTTTTTT; clone_size: NA; d_call: TRBD1; j_call: TRBJ2-2; cdr3_length: 17; v_call: TRBV24-1